This T cell receptor (beta chain) was sequenced for a study of response to subunit inactivated influenza vaccine. The CDR3 is made up of 13 amino acids. Per the germline V gene, CDR1 is MNHNS and CDR2 is SASEGT. Trimming stripped 4 bases from V and 7 bases from J, with 13 bases between. TCRdb reprocessed the RT-PCR reads with MiXCR, giving one entry per CDR3 protein. This sample carries some 600,000 distinct CDR3 sequences, 12% to 15% of them seen once, and the ten largest clones take 6.5% to 8%. Study-level results: Each seasonal influenza vaccination, the authors suggested, recruits few new T cells.

This clonotype was seen at least ten times. The target antigen is unknown. The sample was PBMCs from blood, taken 14 to 15 days before vaccination. This sequence joins TRBV6-1 and TRBJ1-1; weak D call: TRBD1 (6 bases). The receptor was derived from a man aged 45-60 years who received an inactivated influenza vaccine. The CDR3 region is CASSVGGAYEAFF. CDR3 sequence (DNA): TGTGCCAGCAGTGTAGGGGGGGCCTATGAAGCTTTCTTT.